A single sample gave rise to the 18 T cell receptor beta chains below, sequenced in a study of shared clonotypes between healthy human individuals. Repertoires were generated with immunoSEQ multiplex PCR, while TCRdb's copy carries only in-frame clones and drops some. Here the sample spans about 1 million clones, around 74% being singletons. The sample taken for sequencing was memory CD4+ T cells sorted from blood. Subset reported: CD45RA-negative fraction. The receptors stem from a man aged 18 to 29 in good health.

This chain uses TRBV11-2 with TRBJ2-7; 9 nucleotides align to TRBD1. V shed 5 bases and J 0 bases; nucleotides not matched to a gene: 5. The CDR3 contains 15 residues. CDR1 and CDR2 (germline): SGHAT, FQNNGV. Written as DNA, the CDR3 is TGTGCCAGCAGCCAAGGGACAGGGTCCTCCTACGAGCAGTACTTC. This gives the protein CASSQGTGSSYEQYF.

The chain employs TRBV7-2 and TRBJ2-3, with 9 bases fitting TRBD2. This CDR3 spans 16 amino acids. CDR1 SGHTA and CDR2 FQGNSA come from the germline V gene. Unmatched junction bases numbered 6, after V lost 5 bases and J lost 0 bases. CDR3 in amino acids: CASSPRAGGSTDTQYF. The CDR3 DNA reads as TGTGCCAGCAGCCCCCGAGCGGGAGGTAGCACAGATACGCAGTATTTT.

This chain uses TRBV18 with TRBJ2-5; D gene unclear. This CDR3 spans 17 amino acids. Germline loops: CDR1 KGHSH, CDR2 LQKENI. Trimming took 1 base from V and 4 from J, leaving 19 bases between them. CDR3 sequence: CASSPQVRALLGETQYF. The CDR3 nucleotides are TGTGCCAGCTCACCACAAGTAAGGGCCCTCCTCGGAGAGACCCAGTACTTC.

V gene TRBV6-5 combines with J gene TRBJ1-6, with D perhaps TRBD1 (5 bases). Per germline, CDR1 MNHEY and CDR2 SVGAGI. Deletions cut 0 bases from V and 4 bases from J, with 7 bases between. This CDR3 spans 15 amino acids. The CDR3, as DNA: TGTGCCAGCAGTTACTCCAAGGGGTATAATTCACCCCTCCACTTT. Amino acid sequence: CASSYSKGYNSPLHF.

This chain connects TRBV14 to TRBJ2-3; 7 bases map to TRBD1. V was clipped by 1 base and J by 4 bases; unmatched bases: 5. Germline V gene lookup returns CDR1 SGHDN and CDR2 FVKESK. The CDR3 has 15 amino acids. The CDR3 DNA sequence: TGTGCCAGCAGCCAAGGGGGACAGATACCAGATACGCAGTATTTT. It codes for CASSQGGQIPDTQYF.

The count of this clone is one. The genes are TRBV30 and TRBJ1-3, with a possible D match to TRBD1 (6 bases). There are 17 residues in the CDR3. Looked up from germline, CDR1 is GTSNPN and CDR2 is SVGIG (reference sequence). Trimming cost V 0 bases and J 0 bases, with 15 bases left between them. CDR3 nucleotides: TGTGCCTGGAGTGTAGGCAGGGGCCTGAGCTCTGGAAACACCATATATTTT. It encodes CAWSVGRGLSSGNTIYF.

The chain links TRBV9 to TRBJ2-7; D might be TRBD2 (5 bases). CDR3 size: 13 residues. The germline V gene has CDR1 SGDLS and CDR2 YYNGEE. V was shortened by 8 bases and J by 0 bases, with 12 bases between the two germline ends. The CDR3 nucleotides are TGTGCCAGACCACGGCGGGCCTCCTACGAGCAGTACTTC. Translation: CARPRRASYEQYF.

The gene calls are TRBV14 and TRBJ2-7, with 11 bases lining up with TRBD2. Germline lookup yields CDR1 SGHDN and CDR2 FVKESK. The J segment lost 5 bases and the V segment lost 6 bases, leaving 9 bases of the junction unmatched. The CDR3 runs 15 residues. CDR3 residues: CASSQPTSGGNEQYF. CDR3 bases: TGTGCCAGCAGTCAACCTACTAGCGGGGGAAACGAGCAGTACTTC. Full variable domain (missing parts from reference TRBV14 and TRBJ2-7): EAGVTQFPSHSVIEKGQTVTLRCDPISGHDNLYWYRRVMGKEIKFLLHFVKESKQDESGMPNNRFLAERTGGTYSTLKVQPAELEDSGVYFCASSQPTSGGNEQYFGPGTRLTVT.

In its sample, this clone was seen once. The V call is TRBV27, the J call TRBJ2-7; either TRBD1 or TRBD2 may supply D (5 bases each). V was cut by 6 bases and J by 0 bases, with 18 bases left in between. The CDR3 length is 16 residues. The germline V gene encodes CDR1 MNHEY and CDR2 SMNVEV (reference sequence). The CDR3 protein is CASSPRGASGSYEQYF. In DNA form, the CDR3 reads TGTGCCAGCAGCCCCAGAGGGGCATCAGGCTCCTACGAGCAGTACTTC.

This clone was recorded a few times. The chain uses TRBV6-1 and TRBJ2-6; the D is unclear. Germline CDR1 MNHNS, CDR2 SASEGT. The V gene lost 8 bases and the J gene lost 0 bases, with 8 bases spanning the gap. CDR3 length: 14 residues. The CDR3 sequence is CASQESSGANVLTF. The DNA of the CDR3 is TGTGCCAGCCAGGAGTCCTCTGGGGCCAACGTCCTGACTTTC.

The CDR3 here is CASSLNPPAPPNYGYTF. Here the CDR3 DNA reads TGTGCCAGCAGTTTAAACCCCCCGGCGCCGCCTAACTATGGCTACACCTTC. The V call is TRBV28, the J call TRBJ1-2; D is uncertain. This CDR3 region has 17 residues. CDR1 MDHEN and CDR2 SYDVKM come from the germline V gene. V lost 2 bases and J 0 bases, leaving 16 bases between the germline ends.

The V gene is TRBV5-1, the J gene TRBJ2-3, with 10 bases fitting TRBD2. CDR1 and CDR2 (germline): SGHRS, YFSETQ. The CDR3 runs to 17 residues. After removal of 0 bases from V and 4 bases from J, the junction contained 8 bases not matched to a gene. The CDR3 region is CASSLAGLAAAADTQYF. The CDR3 DNA is TGCGCCAGCAGCTTGGCTGGACTAGCGGCCGCGGCAGATACGCAGTATTTT. Full variable domain (rest looked up from reference TRBV5-1 and TRBJ2-3): KAGVTQTPRYLIKTRGQQVTLSCSPISGHRSVSWYQQTPGQGLQFLFEYFSETQRNKGNFPGRFSGRQFSNSRSEMNVSTLELGDSALYLCASSLAGLAAAADTQYFGPGTRLTVL.

This clone was detected ten times or more. The chain joins TRBV9 to TRBJ2-1; 12 bases are shared with TRBD2. The V gene end was trimmed by 0 bases and the J gene end by 4 bases; junction bases not matched to a gene: 11. This CDR3 region has 19 residues. Germline assignment: CDR1 SGDLS and CDR2 YYNGEE. The DNA for the CDR3 is TGTGCCAGCAGCGTAGGAGGTACTAGCGGGGGGCGTAAATACAATGAGCAGTTCTTC. Its translation is CASSVGGTSGGRKYNEQFF.

The chain uses TRBV6-5 and TRBJ2-7; D remains unclear. V was cut by 3 bases and J by 6 bases, with 18 bases left in between. The CDR3 loop spans 15 amino acids. Germline assignment: CDR1 MNHEY and CDR2 SVGAGI. The CDR3 here is CASSYHLPTGGEQYF. CDR3 nucleotide sequence: TGTGCCAGCAGTTATCACCTACCTACGGGCGGCGAGCAGTACTTC.

This clone has only one observation. The V and J genes are TRBV5-1 and TRBJ1-2; tentative D call: TRBD1 (6 bases). CDR3 length: 14 residues. V was cut by 0 bases and J by 5 bases, with 11 bases left in between. Germline assignment: CDR1 SGHRS and CDR2 YFSETQ. The CDR3, as DNA: TGCGCCAGCAGCTTGGACAGGGCGGATTATGGCTACACCTTC. Translated: CASSLDRADYGYTF.

In this sample, this clone turned up a few times. The chain is built from TRBV19 and TRBJ1-1; the D is unclear. The ends were cut back, 5 bases at V and 6 bases at J, with 16 bases in the middle. Germline CDR1 and CDR2: LNHDA and SQIVND (reference sequence). The CDR3 length is 14 residues. In DNA, the CDR3 is TGTGCCAGTAGTTTCATGGGTATCAAGGCTGAAGCTTTCTTT. It yields the protein CASSFMGIKAEAFF.

This chain links TRBV6-6 with TRBJ1-5; D is undetermined. The CDR3 spans 16 residues. V was pared by 0 bases and J by 0 bases, with 9 bases between. Germline-derived CDR1 and CDR2 are MNHNY and SVGAGI (reference sequence). The CDR3 here is CASSYSPGNSNQPQHF. CDR3 nucleotides: TGTGCCAGCAGTTACTCCCCCGGGAATAGCAATCAGCCCCAGCATTTT.

This clone was found many times. The V call is TRBV18, the J call TRBJ1-1, with 9 bases identical to TRBD1. The V segment lost 4 bases and the J segment 6 bases; nucleotides outside the gene matches: 9. The CDR3 runs to 15 residues. Germline lookup yields CDR1 KGHSH and CDR2 LQKENI. CDR3 DNA: TGTGCCAGCTCACGCACCGGGACAGGGATGGCTGAAGCTTTCTTT. Encoded protein: CASSRTGTGMAEAFF.